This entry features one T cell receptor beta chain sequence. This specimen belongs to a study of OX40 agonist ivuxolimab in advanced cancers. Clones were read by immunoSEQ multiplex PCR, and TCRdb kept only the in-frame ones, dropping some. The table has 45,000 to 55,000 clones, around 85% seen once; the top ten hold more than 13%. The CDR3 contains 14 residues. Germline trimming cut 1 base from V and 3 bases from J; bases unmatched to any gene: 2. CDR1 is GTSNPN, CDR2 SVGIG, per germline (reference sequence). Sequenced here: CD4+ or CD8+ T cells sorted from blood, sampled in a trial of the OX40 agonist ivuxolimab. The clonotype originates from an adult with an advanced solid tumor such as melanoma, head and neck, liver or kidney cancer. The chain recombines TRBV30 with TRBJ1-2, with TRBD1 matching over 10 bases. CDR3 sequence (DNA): TGTGCCTGGAGTGAAGGACAGGGGGACTATGGCTACACCTTC. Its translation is CAWSEGQGDYGYTF.